A selection of T cell receptor beta chains follows, all from one sample in a study of T cells in Graves' hyperthyroidism and ophthalmopathy. TCRdb reanalysed the multiplex PCR reads using MiXCR and keeps one entry per CDR3 protein. The repertoire has fewer than 450,000 distinct CDR3 sequences, under 20% of them found once; the top ten carry 35% to 45%. Sequenced: blood. These receptors originate from a man aged 18 to 30 with Graves' ophthalmopathy. Each CDR3 is given with its conserved first and last residue. The D gene is left open where the match is weak. Expanded clones are given a class, and other clones once, few, many or no size at all.

j_call: TRBJ2-7; d_call: TRBD2; clone_size: many; v_call: TRBV28; cdr3_aa: CASSRGLAGGTYEQYF; cdr3_nt: TGTGCCAGCAGCAGAGGACTAGCGGGGGGAACCTACGAGCAGTACTTC
j_call: TRBJ1-6; d_call: TRBD1; clone_size: few; v_call: TRBV20-1; cdr3_aa: CSAEGTGGSGTYNSPLHF; cdr3_nt: TGCAGTGCGGAAGGGACAGGGGGCTCGGGTACCTATAATTCACCCCTCCACTTT
j_call: TRBJ1-1; d_call: TRBD1; clone_size: many; v_call: TRBV2; cdr3_aa: CASGPGGTEAFF; cdr3_nt: TGTGCCTCTGGGCCAGGGGGGACTGAAGCTTTCTTT
j_call: TRBJ2-1; d_call: .; clone_size: few; v_call: TRBV11-2; cdr3_aa: CASSLHAGSYNEQFF; cdr3_nt: TGTGCCAGCAGCTTACACGCGGGCTCCTACAATGAGCAGTTCTTC
j_call: TRBJ2-1; d_call: TRBD2; clone_size: many; v_call: TRBV6-1; cdr3_aa: CASSEALAGGNEQFF; cdr3_nt: TGTGCCAGCAGTGAAGCATTAGCGGGTGGAAATGAGCAGTTCTTC
j_call: TRBJ2-7; d_call: .; clone_size: few; v_call: TRBV7-8; cdr3_aa: CASSSPAGSEQYF; cdr3_nt: TGTGCCAGCAGCTCCCCCGCCGGGAGCGAGCAGTACTTC
j_call: TRBJ2-7; d_call: .; clone_size: many; v_call: TRBV27; cdr3_aa: CASTGSPAYEQYF; cdr3_nt: TGTGCCAGCACCGGCAGTCCAGCCTACGAGCAGTACTTC
j_call: TRBJ1-3; d_call: .; clone_size: .; v_call: TRBV7-2; cdr3_aa: CASSLATGFTGNTIYF; cdr3_nt: TGTGCCAGCAGCTTAGCGACGGGCTTCACTGGAAACACCATATATTTT
j_call: TRBJ2-3; d_call: .; clone_size: many; v_call: TRBV5-8; cdr3_aa: CASSLGNSGTDTQYF; cdr3_nt: TGTGCCAGCAGCTTGGGAAACAGTGGTACAGATACGCAGTATTTT
j_call: TRBJ2-1; d_call: TRBD2; clone_size: .; v_call: TRBV2; cdr3_aa: CASSRRLAGVKSRNEQFF; cdr3_nt: TGTGCCAGCAGCAGGCGACTAGCGGGAGTCAAATCGCGGAATGAGCAGTTCTTC
j_call: TRBJ2-1; d_call: TRBD2; clone_size: .; v_call: TRBV10-3; cdr3_aa: CAITSAGGRSYNEQFF; cdr3_nt: TGTGCCATCACCTCGGCGGGGGGCAGATCCTACAATGAGCAGTTCTTC
j_call: TRBJ2-7; d_call: TRBD1; clone_size: many; v_call: TRBV16; cdr3_aa: CASSPDRVHEQYF; cdr3_nt: TGTGCCAGCAGCCCGGACAGGGTACACGAGCAGTACTTC
j_call: TRBJ2-2; d_call: TRBD2; clone_size: many; v_call: TRBV11-2; cdr3_aa: CASSERVAGEAYTGELFF; cdr3_nt: TGTGCCAGCAGCGAACGGGTAGCGGGGGAGGCGTACACCGGGGAGCTGTTTTTT
j_call: TRBJ1-1; d_call: .; clone_size: .; v_call: TRBV25-1; cdr3_aa: CASITTGPYGEAFF; cdr3_nt: TGTGCCAGCATCACAACAGGGCCCTATGGTGAAGCTTTCTTT
j_call: TRBJ2-7; d_call: TRBD2; clone_size: .; v_call: TRBV20-1; cdr3_aa: CSAETSGGPYEQYF; cdr3_nt: TGCAGTGCTGAGACTAGCGGGGGGCCCTACGAGCAGTACTTC
j_call: TRBJ1-1; d_call: .; clone_size: many; v_call: TRBV2; cdr3_aa: CASSPRRGSMNTEAFF; cdr3_nt: TGTGCCAGCAGCCCCCGGCGGGGTTCAATGAACACTGAAGCTTTCTTT